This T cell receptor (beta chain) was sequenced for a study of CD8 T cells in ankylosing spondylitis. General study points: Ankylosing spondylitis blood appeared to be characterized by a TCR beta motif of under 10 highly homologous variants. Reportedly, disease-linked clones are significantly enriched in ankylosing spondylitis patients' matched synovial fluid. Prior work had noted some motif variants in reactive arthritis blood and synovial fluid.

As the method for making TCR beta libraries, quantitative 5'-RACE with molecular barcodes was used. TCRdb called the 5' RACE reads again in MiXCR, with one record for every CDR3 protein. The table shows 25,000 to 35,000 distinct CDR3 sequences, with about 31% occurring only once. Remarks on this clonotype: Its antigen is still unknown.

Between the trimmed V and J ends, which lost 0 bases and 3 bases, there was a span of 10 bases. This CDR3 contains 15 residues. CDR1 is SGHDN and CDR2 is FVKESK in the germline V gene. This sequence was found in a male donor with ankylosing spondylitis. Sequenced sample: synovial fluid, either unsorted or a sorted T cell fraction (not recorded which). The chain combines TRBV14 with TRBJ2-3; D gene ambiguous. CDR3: CASSQEFLVTDTQYF. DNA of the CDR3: TGTGCCAGCAGCCAAGAATTTCTGGTGACAGATACGCAGTATTTT.